This T cell receptor (beta chain) was found in a study of PD-L1 blockade in urothelial cancer. TCRdb's table, derived via immunoSEQ multiplex PCR, lists solely in-frame clones and lacks some. The data show around 100,000 clones, with approximately 86% seen just once and 2.4% held by the top ten. V lost 4 bases to trimming and J lost 12 bases, with 16 bases between them. The CDR3 sequence is 13 residues long. Germline V CDR1 and CDR2: SGHDN, FVKESK. This sample comprised PBMCs, obtained around atezolizumab (anti-PD-L1) treatment. The clonotype comes from a man in his forties or fifties with urothelial cancer. The chain joins TRBV14 to TRBJ2-1; the D gene is possibly TRBD2 (6 bases). CDR3 amino acids: CASSPSTRGRQFF. DNA for the CDR3: TGTGCCAGCAGCCCGTCGACTAGGGGTCGGCAGTTCTTC.